Listed below are T cell receptor beta chains from one sample, sequenced in a study of T cell responses to AZD1222 COVID-19 vaccine. Repertoires were generated with immunoSEQ multiplex PCR, while TCRdb's copy carries only in-frame clones and drops some. The sample has roughly 100,000 clones; more than 75% are singletons. Sequences were derived from peripheral blood, sampled on day 0 of AZD1222 vaccination. The receptors were gathered from an adult in good health. Both conserved end residues are part of each CDR3. Each record gives: J gene, D gene, clone size, V gene, CDR3 DNA, CDR3 protein. A D gene is named only where the DNA matches it firmly. Expanded clones get a size class; other rows say once, few or many, or leave the size out.

>TRBJ2-4|NA|NA|TRBV2
TGTGCCAGCAGGGCATGGAGGGGTCTAGCCAAAAACATTCAGTACTTC
CASRAWRGLAKNIQYF
>TRBJ2-1|TRBD1|NA|TRBV27
TGTGCCAGCAGTTCCCCGTGGACAGGGCGGGATGAGCAGTTCTTC
CASSSPWTGRDEQFF
>TRBJ2-3|TRBD2|NA|TRBV7-3
TGTGCCAGCACAGCGGGGGGCACAGATACGCAGTATTTT
CASTAGGTDTQYF
>TRBJ2-6|NA|NA|TRBV19
TGTGCCAGTAGTTGGGGCAGGTCCTCTGGGGCCAACGTCCTGACTTTC
CASSWGRSSGANVLTF
>TRBJ2-6|NA|once|TRBV28
TGTGCCCTCGGCAGCTCTGGGGCCAACGTCCTGACTTTC
CALGSSGANVLTF
>TRBJ1-2|NA|NA|TRBV2
TGTGCCAGCAGTCTCGACAGGCGGAACTATGGCTACACCTTC
CASSLDRRNYGYTF
>TRBJ1-6|TRBD1|NA|TRBV19
TGTGCCAGTAGCATCGGACAGGGCAGGGGATCACCCCTCCACTTT
CASSIGQGRGSPLHF
>TRBJ1-3|NA|once|TRBV28
TGTGCCAGCAGTGGACTACAGGGTCTAGAAGGAAACACCATATATTTT
CASSGLQGLEGNTIYF
>TRBJ2-2|NA|NA|TRBV7-2
TGTGCCAGCAGCTTAGTTAGTGCGAACACCGGGGAGCTGTTTTTT
CASSLVSANTGELFF
>TRBJ1-1|NA|NA|TRBV7-8
TGTGCCAGCAGCTTAGGTGGGAGAACTGAAGCTTTCTTT
CASSLGGRTEAFF
>TRBJ2-3|NA|once|TRBV6-2/TRBV6-3
TGTGCCAGCAGTTACCACAGCTTATTACGATCAACAGATACGCAGTATTTT
CASSYHSLLRSTDTQYF
>TRBJ1-4|TRBD1|few|TRBV27
TGTGCCAGCAGTTTCCGACACCCGGGACAGGGGGCGCGAAGTGAAAAACTGTTTTTT
CASSFRHPGQGARSEKLFF
>TRBJ1-1|NA|NA|TRBV2
TGTGCCAGCAAGACAGAGAACACTGAAGCTTTCTTT
CASKTENTEAFF
>TRBJ1-2|NA|NA|TRBV6-2/TRBV6-3
TGTGCCAGCAGTAACAGGATGACTAACTATGGCTACACCTTC
CASSNRMTNYGYTF
>TRBJ1-3|NA|NA|TRBV5-4
TGTGCCAGCAGCCGACAAGGAAACACCATATATTTT
CASSRQGNTIYF
>TRBJ2-2|TRBD1|NA|TRBV19
TGTGCCAGTAGTGGCGTGGGACAGGGGCTCACCGGGGAGCTGTTTTTT
CASSGVGQGLTGELFF
>TRBJ2-3|NA|NA|TRBV4-2
TGTGCCAGCAGCCAAGATACCTACACAGATACGCAGTATTTT
CASSQDTYTDTQYF
>TRBJ1-5|TRBD1|NA|TRBV3-1/TRBV3-2
TGTGCCAGCAGCCGAGGAATTCGGACAGGGTCAGATCAGCCCCAGCATTTT
CASSRGIRTGSDQPQHF
>TRBJ1-2|TRBD1|NA|TRBV29-1
TGCAGCGTTGAATTCCCTGACAGGGTGGGGGATGGCTACACCTTC
CSVEFPDRVGDGYTF
>TRBJ2-2|TRBD2|NA|TRBV9
TGTGCCAGCAGCGTCCGAGCGGGAACGAACACCGGGGAGCTGTTTTTT
CASSVRAGTNTGELFF
>TRBJ2-5|NA|NA|TRBV19
TGTGCCAGTAGTACCGACCACACGCAGGACCAAGAGACCCAGTACTTC
CASSTDHTQDQETQYF
>TRBJ2-1|NA|NA|TRBV19
TGTGCCAGTAGTATATTGGATAGCGCCAACAATGAGCAGTTCTTC
CASSILDSANNEQFF
>TRBJ1-1|TRBD1|NA|TRBV19
TGTGCCAGTAGTTGGGGAGGGGGCCGAACTGAAGCTTTCTTT
CASSWGGGRTEAFF
>TRBJ1-3|TRBD1|NA|TRBV5-1
TGCGCCAGCAGCTCGGGACAGGGGTCGGGTTTCTCTGGAAACACCATATATTTT
CASSSGQGSGFSGNTIYF
>TRBJ1-5|NA|NA|TRBV28
TGTGCCAGCGGGGGTCGGCTTGATCAGCCCCAGCATTTT
CASGGRLDQPQHF
>TRBJ2-2|NA|NA|TRBV9
TGTGCCAGCAGCGTATCTCCCGGGGAGCTGTTTTTT
CASSVSPGELFF
>TRBJ2-3|NA|NA|TRBV4-3
TGCGCCAGCAGCCAAGCAGACAGAACAGATACGCAGTATTTT
CASSQADRTDTQYF
>TRBJ2-2|NA|NA|TRBV20-1
TGCAGTGCAGGACGCACCGGGGAGCTGTTTTTT
CSAGRTGELFF
>TRBJ2-7|NA|NA|TRBV20-1
TGCAGTGCTAGTCTCAACACCTACGAGCAGTACTTC
CSASLNTYEQYF
>TRBJ1-1|NA|NA|TRBV6-5
TGTGCCAGCAGTTACTCGAGGCACACTGAAGCTTTCTTT
CASSYSRHTEAFF
>TRBJ1-1|NA|NA|TRBV27
TGTGCCAGCAGTCTAAGGACAGACACTGAAGCTTTCTTT
CASSLRTDTEAFF
>TRBJ1-3|NA|NA|TRBV10-1
TGCGCCAGCAGTGAAACCGACAGGATTTCTGGAAACACCATATATTTT
CASSETDRISGNTIYF
>TRBJ1-5|TRBD1|NA|TRBV6-6
TGTGCCAGCAGTCCCCCCCCGACAGGGACTTATAGCAATCAGCCCCAGCATTTT
CASSPPPTGTYSNQPQHF
>TRBJ2-3|NA|NA|TRBV9
TGTGCCAGCAGCGTAGCGCCAGCGGTCACAGATACGCAGTATTTT
CASSVAPAVTDTQYF
>TRBJ2-2|NA|NA|TRBV7-3
TGTGCCAGCAGCTCCCGGGTCTCCGGGGAGCTGTTTTTT
CASSSRVSGELFF
>TRBJ2-7|NA|NA|TRBV6-5
TGTGCCAGCAGTTTCCCCGGGCGGGCGGAGCAGTACTTC
CASSFPGRAEQYF
>TRBJ2-7|NA|NA|TRBV6-1
TGTGCCAGCAGTGAACGGGCGGCGGGCGAGCAGTACTTC
CASSERAAGEQYF